This TCR beta chain originates from a study of blood T cell repertoires in COVID-19. Study-level background: Collection of acute and convalescent COVID-19 samples took place in the United States, Italy and Spain. In each case, the material was cDNA or gDNA derived from T cells, B-cell-depleted T cells, or PBMCs.

Trimming removed 6 bases at V and 2 bases at J, with 17 bases between. The germline CDR1 and CDR2 sequences are MRHNA and SNTAGT. This CDR3 spans 16 amino acids. Per the authors' pipeline: Amplification from reference gene primers served as the basis for estimated nucleated cell counts. Clones were sequenced by immunoSEQ multiplex PCR, and TCRdb holds only the in-frame ones, with some missing. V, J and clone size reflect that table, while D and trimming were determined from the DNA. The table includes about 94,000 clones, 65% to 85% detected once. The sequence derives from a man aged 60-69 years with acute or convalescent COVID-19. The sample was peripheral blood. The chain uses TRBV6-4 and TRBJ1-3; possible D gene TRBD1, 6 bases. The CDR3 region is CASREVQGLTGNTIYF. CDR3 DNA: TGTGCCAGCAGGGAGGTGCAGGGGCTAACTGGAAACACCATATATTTT.